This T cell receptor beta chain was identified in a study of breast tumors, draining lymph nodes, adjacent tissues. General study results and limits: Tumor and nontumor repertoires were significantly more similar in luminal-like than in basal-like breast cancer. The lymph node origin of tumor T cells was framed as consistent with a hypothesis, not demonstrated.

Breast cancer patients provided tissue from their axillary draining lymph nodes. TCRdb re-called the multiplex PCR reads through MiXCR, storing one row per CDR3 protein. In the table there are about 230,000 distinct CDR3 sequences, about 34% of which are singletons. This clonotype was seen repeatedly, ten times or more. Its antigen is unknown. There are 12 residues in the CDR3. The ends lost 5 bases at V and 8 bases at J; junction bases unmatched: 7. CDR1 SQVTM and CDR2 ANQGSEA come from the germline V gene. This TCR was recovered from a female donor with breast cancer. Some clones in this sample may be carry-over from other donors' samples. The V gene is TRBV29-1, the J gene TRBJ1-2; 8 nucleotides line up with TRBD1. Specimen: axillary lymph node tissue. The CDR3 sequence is CSVSGQGGGYTF. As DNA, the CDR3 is TGCAGCGTTAGTGGACAGGGTGGAGGCTACACCTTC.